This TCR beta chain was profiled in a study of shared clonotypes between healthy human individuals. This CDR3 region has 13 residues. Between the trimmed V and J ends, which lost 7 bases and 2 bases, there was a span of 9 bases. Germline CDR1 and CDR2: SGHTA and FQGNSA. The method was immunoSEQ multiplex PCR; TCRdb's version includes in-frame clones alone and lacks a portion of them. The repertoire includes a few hundred thousand clones, approximately 80% of them detected once, and approximately 12% sits in the top ten. The sample taken for sequencing was PBMCs. The chain is built from TRBV7-2 and TRBJ1-3; D is unresolved. The clonotype comes from a woman in her thirties or forties in good health. Some clones in this sample may be carry-over from other donors' samples. DNA of the CDR3: TGTGCCAGCACGGAAAAGGCTGGAAACACCATATATTTT. It yields the protein CASTEKAGNTIYF.